This is a list of T cell receptor beta chains from one sample in a study of beta chain features in type 1 diabetes. Sequencing used immunoSEQ multiplex PCR; TCRdb keeps in-frame clones, though not all of them. In the table there are fewer than 250,000 clones, 7.5% to 10% of which are singletons. The sample comprised naive CD4+ T cells from blood. Receptor source: a woman between 18 and 29 years old in good health. Each CDR3 is given with its conserved first and last residue. A D gene is named only where the DNA matches it firmly. The size of a clone is reported for some rows only, either as once, few or many, or as a class for expanded clones.

size: few; V: TRBV9; J: TRBJ2-1; D: TRBD2; DNA: TGTGCCCCGCCCCCTCGTAGCGGGAGTTTGGATGAGCAGTTCTTC; CDR3: CAPPPRSGSLDEQFF
size: few; V: TRBV7-6; J: TRBJ2-3; D: -; DNA: TGTGCCAGCAGCTTAAGGGGATACAATACGCAGTATTTT; CDR3: CASSLRGYNTQYF
size: -; V: TRBV7-9; J: TRBJ1-1; D: TRBD1; DNA: TGTGCCAGCAGCTTGGGGGACAGGGAGAACACTGAAGCTTTCTTT; CDR3: CASSLGDRENTEAFF
size: -; V: TRBV27; J: TRBJ2-5; D: -; DNA: TGTGCCAGCAGTCCGGGACATCAAGAGACCCAGTACTTC; CDR3: CASSPGHQETQYF
size: few; V: TRBV29-1; J: TRBJ2-6; D: TRBD2; DNA: TGCAGCGTAGATAGCGGGAGAGCGTCGCCTGGGGCCAACGTCCTGACTTTC; CDR3: CSVDSGRASPGANVLTF
size: few; V: TRBV7-6; J: TRBJ2-5; D: TRBD1; DNA: TGTGCCAGCAGCCACTCAGGGGGATCGGGGTTTGAGACCCAGTACTTC; CDR3: CASSHSGGSGFETQYF
size: few; V: TRBV19; J: TRBJ2-1; D: TRBD1; DNA: TGTGCCAGTAGCGGACAGGGGGGAATCTCCTACAATGAGCAGTTCTTC; CDR3: CASSGQGGISYNEQFF
size: many; V: TRBV19; J: TRBJ2-2; D: -; DNA: TGTGCCAGTAGTATAGGCGGGGCCGGGGAGCTGTTTTTT; CDR3: CASSIGGAGELFF
size: few; V: TRBV4-2; J: TRBJ2-1; D: TRBD2; DNA: TGTGCCAGCAGGAGGGGACTAGCGGGAGGCATCGAATACAATGAGCAGTTCTTC; CDR3: CASRRGLAGGIEYNEQFF
size: -; V: TRBV5-4; J: TRBJ2-5; D: -; DNA: TGTGCCAGCAGCCCCGACAGACAAGAGACCCAGTACTTC; CDR3: CASSPDRQETQYF
size: -; V: TRBV7-9; J: TRBJ2-3; D: TRBD2; DNA: TGTGCCAGCAGCTTCGGAGGGCTAGCGGGAGGGCCAAGCACAGATACGCAGTATTTT; CDR3: CASSFGGLAGGPSTDTQYF
size: few; V: TRBV7-3; J: TRBJ1-1; D: TRBD1; DNA: TGTGCCAGCAGCTTCTCCGGGACAGGGGACACTGAAGCTTTCTTT; CDR3: CASSFSGTGDTEAFF
size: -; V: TRBV5-1; J: TRBJ2-7; D: TRBD1; DNA: TGCGCCAGCAGCTTGGGGGACAGGGATATCTACGAGCAGTACTTC; CDR3: CASSLGDRDIYEQYF
size: many; V: TRBV29-1; J: TRBJ2-7; D: -; DNA: TGCAGCGCCGCACGTGGCGGGGTCTACGAGCAGTACTTC; CDR3: CSAARGGVYEQYF
size: -; V: TRBV7-8; J: TRBJ2-7; D: -; DNA: TGTGCCAGCAGCCCCATGGAGGCGAGCTACGAGCAGTACTTC; CDR3: CASSPMEASYEQYF
size: -; V: TRBV25-1; J: TRBJ1-5; D: TRBD1; DNA: TGTGCCAGCAGTGAATCTACAGGGGGCAATCAGCCCCAGCATTTT; CDR3: CASSESTGGNQPQHF
size: -; V: TRBV6-1; J: TRBJ2-7; D: TRBD2; DNA: TGTGCCAGCAGTGAACACGGGACTAGGAGCTCCGAGCAGTACTTC; CDR3: CASSEHGTRSSEQYF